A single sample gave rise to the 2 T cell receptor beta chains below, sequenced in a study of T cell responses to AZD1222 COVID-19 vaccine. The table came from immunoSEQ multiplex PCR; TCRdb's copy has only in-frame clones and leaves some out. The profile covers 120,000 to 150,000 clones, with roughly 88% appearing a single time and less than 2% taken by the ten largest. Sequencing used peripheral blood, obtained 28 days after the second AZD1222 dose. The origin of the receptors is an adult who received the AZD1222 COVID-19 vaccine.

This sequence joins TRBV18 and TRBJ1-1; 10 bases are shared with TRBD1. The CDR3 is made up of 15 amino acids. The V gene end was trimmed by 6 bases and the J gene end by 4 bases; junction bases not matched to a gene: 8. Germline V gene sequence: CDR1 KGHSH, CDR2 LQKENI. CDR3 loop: CASSRTGGGPTEAFF. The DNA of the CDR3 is TGTGCCAGCTCGAGGACAGGGGGTGGGCCCACTGAAGCTTTCTTT.

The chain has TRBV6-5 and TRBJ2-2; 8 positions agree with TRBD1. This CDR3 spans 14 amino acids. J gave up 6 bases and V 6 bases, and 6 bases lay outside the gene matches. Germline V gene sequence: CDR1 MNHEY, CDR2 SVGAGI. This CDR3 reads CASRFGQGPGELFF. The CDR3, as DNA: TGTGCCAGCAGGTTTGGACAGGGACCCGGGGAGCTGTTTTTT.